This T cell receptor beta chain was sequenced for a study of blood T cell repertoires in COVID-19. The V and J ends lost 3 bases and 5 bases, in that order; junction bases with no gene match: 5. The germline V gene has CDR1 SGDLS and CDR2 YYNGEE. The CDR3 loop spans 15 amino acids. Per the original methods: By means of reference gene primer amplification, nucleated cell counts were estimated. Clones were read by immunoSEQ multiplex PCR, and TCRdb kept only the in-frame ones, dropping some. The D gene and trimming were derived from the DNA, and the V and J assignments and clone size from that table. In the table there are approximately 69,000 clones, around 90% of which are singletons.

The receptor's source is a man aged 45-60 years with acute or convalescent COVID-19. The rearrangement joins TRBV9 to TRBJ2-3, with 11 nucleotides matching TRBD1. Source material: peripheral blood. The CDR3 coding sequence is TGTGCCAGCAGCGAAACCGGGACAGGGGGAGATACGCAGTATTTT. Its protein product is CASSETGTGGDTQYF. Full variable domain (outside the CDR3, taken from reference TRBV9 and TRBJ2-3): DSGVTQTPKHLITATGQRVTLRCSPRSGDLSVYWYQQSLDQGLQFLIQYYNGEERAKGNILERFSAQQFPDLHSELNLSSLELGDSALYFCASSETGTGGDTQYFGPGTRLTVL.